This T cell receptor beta chain came from a study of T cells after yellow fever vaccination. A word on this clonotype: Its antigen is currently unknown. An end of the junction does not agree with germline; a read error may underlie this.

CDR1 SGHVS and CDR2 FNYEAQ come from the germline V gene. The length of the CDR3 is 15 residues. The authors made TCR cDNA by 5'RACE template switching, adding a universal primer site and UMIs. TCRdb re-called the 5' RACE reads with MiXCR, one entry per CDR3 protein. There are some 300,000 distinct CDR3 sequences in the sample; 9.5% to 12% occur only once, and approximately 3.3% lies in the top ten. Findings and caveats of the study: Among all clonotypes, a small share was observed in both CD4 and CD8 compartments.

J is TRBJ2-1 and V is TRBV7-6; 7 nucleotides agree with TRBD1. Sequencing was performed on CD4+ T cells sorted from PBMCs, taken 45 days after the yellow fever booster vaccination. The sequence derives from a man aged 18 to 29 who received the YFV17D yellow fever vaccine. The CDR3 here is CASTLGGQSHNEQFF. DNA for the CDR3: TGTGCCAGCACCTTAGGGGGCCAATCCCACAATGAGCAGTTCTTC.